These 23 T cell receptor beta chains were sequenced from one sample in a study of blood T cell repertoires in COVID-19. This table comes from immunoSEQ multiplex PCR, and its TCRdb copy is limited to in-frame clones, with some not included. The sample lists about 180,000 clones, about 90% occurring once. Sequencing used PBMCs or T cells enriched from blood (not recorded which). The receptor source for this set is a woman between 18 and 30 years old who had recovered from COVID-19.

The V gene is TRBV10-3, the J gene TRBJ2-1, with TRBD2 matching over 9 bases. The J segment lost 0 bases and the V segment lost 4 bases, leaving 7 bases of the junction unmatched. CDR3 size: 17 residues. The V gene's germline CDR1 is ENHRY and CDR2 SYGVKD. Here the CDR3 DNA reads TGTGCCATCAGTGCGACTAGCGGAGTGTTCTCCTACAATGAGCAGTTCTTC. As protein: CAISATSGVFSYNEQFF.

The chain carries TRBV19 and TRBJ2-3; 10 bases align to TRBD2. Germline values: CDR1 LNHDA, CDR2 SQIVND (reference sequence). V lost 4 bases and J lost 5; bases outside the gene matches: 0. This CDR3 is built from 13 residues. CDR3: CASSTSGRDTQYF. CDR3 sequence (DNA): TGTGCCAGTAGTACTAGCGGGAGAGATACGCAGTATTTT.

The rearrangement uses TRBV5-5 and TRBJ1-6; D not certain. V gave up 1 base and J gave up 9 bases, with 8 bases separating them. The CDR3 extends over 13 amino acids. The germline V gene encodes CDR1 SGHKS and CDR2 YYEKEE (reference sequence). CDR3 DNA sequence: TGTGCCAGCAGCTTGAATCTAGGTTCACCCCTCCACTTT. Translation gives CASSLNLGSPLHF.

The chain uses TRBV7-2 and TRBJ2-2; D is possibly TRBD2 (5 bases). Germline V lookup: CDR1 SGHTA, CDR2 FQGNSA. The CDR3 is 16 residues long. V was shortened by 4 bases and J by 3 bases, with 15 bases between the two germline ends. CDR3 nucleotides: TGTGCCAGCAGCTGGAGGTCTCGGGCGGACACCGGGGAGCTGTTTTTT. Protein: CASSWRSRADTGELFF.

This chain uses TRBV4-1 with TRBJ1-2; TRBD1 is a possible D gene (5 bases). CDR1 and CDR2 (germline): MGHRA, YSYEKL. This CDR3 contains 16 residues. V was clipped by 6 bases and J by 7 bases, with 24 bases between them. This CDR3 is CASSVTPGIMDGGYTF. In nucleotides, the CDR3 is TGCGCCAGCAGTGTAACCCCAGGGATCATGGATGGTGGCTACACCTTC.

The genes are TRBV6-2 or TRBV6-3 and TRBJ2-7, with 8 bases lining up with TRBD1. The CDR3 is 14 residues long. Looked up from germline, CDR1 is MNHEY and CDR2 is SVGEGT. After removal of 4 bases from V and 2 bases from J, the junction contained 4 bases not matched to a gene. CDR3 amino acids: CASSSTGAPYEQYF. CDR3 nucleotides: TGTGCCAGCAGTTCGACAGGGGCCCCCTACGAGCAGTACTTC.

V is TRBV3-1 (or the pseudogene TRBV3-2) and J is TRBJ2-1; TRBD2 might be the D (6 bases). The CDR3 extends over 15 amino acids. The ends were cut back, 2 bases at V and 3 bases at J, with 11 bases in the middle. The V gene's germline CDR1 is LGHDT and CDR2 YNNKEL (reference sequence). The CDR3: CASSQNRDFYNEQFF. CDR3 coding DNA: TGTGCCAGCAGCCAAAACCGGGACTTCTACAATGAGCAGTTCTTC.

This clone was picked up one time. This sequence joins TRBV9 and TRBJ1-4; TRBD1 matches at 8 bases. Looked up from germline, CDR1 is SGDLS and CDR2 is YYNGEE. Losses at the gene ends were 3 bases for V and 2 bases for J; bases not matched to a gene: 3. The CDR3 totals 15 residues. CDR3 sequence (DNA): TGTGCCAGCAGCGCAGGGGGCGGCACTAATGAAAAACTGTTTTTT. It translates to CASSAGGGTNEKLFF.

The table lists this clone with a count of one. The J gene is TRBJ2-1, the V gene TRBV20-1; no firm D call. V lost 2 bases and J lost 9, with 8 bases in between. The CDR3 totals 11 residues. Per germline, CDR1 DFQATT and CDR2 SNEGSKA (reference sequence). The CDR3 loop reads CSARKSAEQFF. CDR3 DNA sequence: TGCAGTGCTAGAAAGAGTGCTGAGCAGTTCTTC.

V usage is TRBV11-2 and J usage is TRBJ1-4; no clear D gene. The germline CDR1 and CDR2 sequences are SGHAT and FQNNGV. The CDR3 contains 14 residues. V gave up 5 bases and J gave up 8 bases, with 15 bases separating them. DNA of the CDR3: TGTGCCAGCAGCCCGCAGACTTTCGAAGAAAAACTGTTTTTT. Its translation is CASSPQTFEEKLFF.

V is TRBV28 and J is TRBJ2-6; 8 positions agree with TRBD2. Looked up from germline, CDR1 is MDHEN and CDR2 is SYDVKM. Unmatched junction bases numbered 9, after V lost 6 bases and J lost 2 bases. The CDR3 loop spans 17 amino acids. CDR3 nucleotide sequence: TGTGCCAGCAGCTCCCTAGGACTAGCTGCTGGGGCCAACGTCCTGACTTTC. Encoded protein: CASSSLGLAAGANVLTF.

This clone was picked up a small number of times. This chain links TRBV29-1 with TRBJ2-7; 8 positions match TRBD1. The junction had 3 bases not matched to a gene; V was cut back by 3 bases and J by 2 bases. From germline, CDR1 is SQVTM and CDR2 ANQGSEA. The CDR3 has 13 residues. The CDR3 loop reads CSVEDRVAYEQYF. The CDR3 DNA is TGCAGCGTTGAGGACAGGGTCGCCTACGAGCAGTACTTC.

This rearrangement joins TRBV28 to TRBJ2-1, with a weak D call TRBD2 (7 bases). V dropped 4 bases and J dropped 0 bases, with 19 bases sitting between them. The CDR3 totals 18 residues. Per the germline V gene, CDR1 is MDHEN and CDR2 is SYDVKM. CDR3 sequence reads: CASSSPGAGAISYNEQFF. For the CDR3, the DNA is TGTGCCAGCAGTTCTCCTGGGGCGGGGGCGATCTCCTACAATGAGCAGTTCTTC.

The rearrangement uses TRBV5-1 and TRBJ2-2, with D perhaps matching TRBD2 (5 bases). Germline CDR1 SGHRS, CDR2 YFSETQ. V was shortened by 0 bases and J by 5 bases, with 8 bases between the two germline ends. The CDR3 is 14 amino acids. CDR3 residues: CASSLVSGTGELFF. The CDR3 DNA is TGCGCCAGCAGCTTGGTTTCGGGGACCGGGGAGCTGTTTTTT. Filled out from reference TRBV5-1 and TRBJ2-2, the complete variable domain reads KAGVTQTPRYLIKTRGQQVTLSCSPISGHRSVSWYQQTPGQGLQFLFEYFSETQRNKGNFPGRFSGRQFSNSRSEMNVSTLELGDSALYLCASSLVSGTGELFFGEGSRLTVL.

This clone was seen only once. An end of the junction does not agree with germline; a read error may underlie this. The genes are TRBV19 and TRBJ1-2; 8 bases are a match to TRBD1. This CDR3 has 12 residues. Germline V gene lookup returns CDR1 LNHDA and CDR2 SQIVND (reference sequence). CDR3 coding DNA: TGTGCCAGTGGGGACAGGTCTGCGGACTACGCCTTC. Amino acids: CASGDRSADYAF.

V gene TRBV16 combines with J gene TRBJ1-6; TRBD1 matches at 7 bases. The CDR3 runs to 16 residues. With 0 bases clipped from V and 9 bases from J, the junction kept 8 bases outside the gene matches. Per the germline V gene, CDR1 is KGHSY and CDR2 is FQNENV. CDR3 residues: CASSQSPAGGISPLHF. CDR3 coding DNA: TGTGCCAGCAGCCAATCCCCAGCAGGGGGGATTTCACCCCTCCACTTT.

This sequence joins TRBV11-3 and TRBJ1-3; D gene ambiguous. CDR1 SGHNT and CDR2 YENEEA come from the germline V gene. V lost 5 bases to trimming and J lost 4 bases, with 6 bases between them. The CDR3 contains 12 residues. Written as DNA, the CDR3 is TGTGCCAGCAGCCCTAAGGGAAACACCATATATTTT. Residues: CASSPKGNTIYF.

The chain links TRBV11-3 to TRBJ2-5, with a possible D match to TRBD2 (5 bases). From germline, CDR1 is SGHNT and CDR2 YENEEA. This CDR3 has 13 amino acids. With 6 bases removed from V and 2 bases from J, the gap between germline ends came to 10 bases. Here the CDR3 reads CASSSGVQETQYF. The CDR3 DNA reads TGTGCCAGCAGTTCCGGGGTGCAAGAGACCCAGTACTTC. Full variable domain (rest looked up from reference TRBV11-3 and TRBJ2-5): EAGVVQSPRYKIIEKKQPVAFWCNPISGHNTLYWYLQNLGQGPELLIRYENEEAVDDSQLPKDRFSAERLKGVDSTLKIQPAELGDSAVYLCASSSGVQETQYFGPGTRLLVL.

This rearrangement joins TRBV7-2 to TRBJ2-7; D gene unclear. Between the trimmed V and J ends, which lost 0 bases and 3 bases, there was a span of 9 bases. In germline, CDR1 is SGHTA, CDR2 FQGNSA. The CDR3 length is 14 residues. The CDR3 is CASSLARTGYEQYF. In DNA form, the CDR3 reads TGTGCCAGCAGCTTAGCGAGAACTGGCTACGAGCAGTACTTC.

The chain has TRBV5-4 and TRBJ1-2; 8 nucleotides agree with TRBD1. The length of the CDR3 is 14 residues. The ends lost 4 bases at V and 13 bases at J; junction bases unmatched: 15. CDR1 is SGHNT, CDR2 YYREEE, per germline (reference sequence). The CDR3 sequence: CASSHPDRERGGTF. The CDR3 DNA reads TGTGCCAGCAGCCACCCGGACAGGGAGAGGGGCGGCACCTTC.

The chain couples TRBV28 to TRBJ1-2, with unresolved D. The V gene lost 6 bases and the J gene lost 5 bases, with 10 bases spanning the gap. The length of the CDR3 is 12 residues. The V gene's germline CDR1 is MDHEN and CDR2 SYDVKM. The DNA for the CDR3 is TGTGCCAGCAGGAGCGTCCGATATGGCTACACCTTC. It is translated as CASRSVRYGYTF.

This clone was counted a single time. The chain combines TRBV11-2 with TRBJ2-7, with D possibly TRBD1 on 5 matching bases. The germline gives CDR1 SGHAT, CDR2 FQNNGV. The CDR3 has 15 amino acids. V was clipped by 3 bases and J by 4 bases, with 16 bases between them. The CDR3 is CASSLGPGLMYEQYF. CDR3 DNA sequence: TGTGCCAGCAGCTTGGGCCCAGGGCTGATGTACGAGCAGTACTTC. Variable domain in full (rest from reference TRBV11-2 and TRBJ2-7): EAGVAQSPRYKIIEKRQSVAFWCNPISGHATLYWYQQILGQGPKLLIQFQNNGVVDDSQLPKDRFSAERLKGVDSTLKIQPAKLEDSAVYLCASSLGPGLMYEQYFGPGTRLTVT.

The chain joins TRBV11-3 to TRBJ2-2; D is perhaps TRBD2 (5 bases). Germline V gene lookup returns CDR1 SGHNT and CDR2 YENEEA. Trimming left V 0 bases short and J 3 bases short, with 17 bases between. The CDR3 loop spans 18 amino acids. The CDR3 is CASSLDLIEGAYTGELFF. Written as DNA, the CDR3 is TGTGCCAGCAGCTTAGATTTGATAGAGGGAGCCTACACCGGGGAGCTGTTTTTT. The whole variable domain, filled in from reference TRBV11-3 and TRBJ2-2, reads EAGVVQSPRYKIIEKKQPVAFWCNPISGHNTLYWYLQNLGQGPELLIRYENEEAVDDSQLPKDRFSAERLKGVDSTLKIQPAELGDSAVYLCASSLDLIEGAYTGELFFGEGSRLTVL.